Shown below are 14 T cell receptor beta chains from a single sample sequenced in a study of cytomegalovirus exposure and HLA in healthy donors (dated by TCRdb to 2016 to 2017). Receptor libraries were prepared by the immunoSEQ multiplex PCR assay. Here the immuneACCESS table is served through TCRdb, limited to in-frame sequences with V and J called. Missing clones are a known gap in these copies; in checked studies unresolved V genes cover under half, and the rest lacks a known reason. The table for this sample lists 200,000 to 250,000 clones; roughly 85% of them were counted only once. The top ten clones comprise 4.5% to 6% of the sample. The sequenced material came from PBMCs. The receptors originated from a woman younger than 30 in good health and CMV-seronegative.

The chain joins TRBV18 to TRBJ2-2; D is possibly TRBD1 or TRBD2 (5 bases each). The CDR3 consists of 14 residues. Deletions cut 3 bases from V and 4 bases from J, with 9 bases between. Per the germline V gene, CDR1 is KGHSH and CDR2 is LQKENI. The chain's CDR3 is CASSPNGATGELFF. In nucleotides, the CDR3 is TGTGCCAGCTCACCTAACGGGGCCACCGGGGAGCTGTTTTTT.

Here the CDR3 reads CASSFDSFNEQFF. CDR3 nucleotide sequence: TGTGCCAGCAGTTTCGACTCGTTCAATGAGCAGTTCTTC. The V gene is TRBV7-6, the J gene TRBJ2-1; D ambiguous. CDR1 is SGHVS and CDR2 is FNYEAQ in the germline V gene. The CDR3 consists of 13 residues. Deletions cut 6 bases from V and 6 bases from J, with 12 bases between.

The V call is TRBV15, the J call TRBJ2-4; D not resolved. Germline V gene data show CDR1 as LNHNV and CDR2 as YYDKDF (reference sequence). The CDR3 is 16 amino acids. Trimming cost V 3 bases and J 0 bases, with 12 bases left between them. The CDR3 loop is CATSRAPASAKNIQYF. In DNA, the CDR3 is TGTGCCACCAGCAGGGCTCCGGCCTCAGCCAAAAACATTCAGTACTTC.

The CDR3 reads CAWSASRGNTIYF. The CDR3 DNA follows: TGTGCCTGGAGTGCATCCCGCGGAAACACCATATATTTT. V gene TRBV30 combines with J gene TRBJ1-3; no definite D call. This CDR3 region has 13 residues. Trimming removed 1 base from V and 4 bases from J, with 8 bases in between. Looked up from germline, CDR1 is GTSNPN and CDR2 is SVGIG (reference sequence).

This clone was observed once. The rearrangement links TRBV18 to TRBJ1-4, with a weak D call TRBD1 (6 bases). V lost 3 bases and J lost 8, with 13 bases in between. The CDR3 runs 14 residues. Per germline, CDR1 KGHSH and CDR2 LQKENI. As DNA, the CDR3 is TGTGCCAGCTCACCTACACAGGGAGGAGAAAAACTGTTTTTT. Its translation: CASSPTQGGEKLFF.

CDR3 protein: CASSADTGELFF. The CDR3, as DNA: TGTGCCAGCAGTGCGGACACCGGGGAGCTGTTTTTT. V is TRBV2 and J is TRBJ2-2; D is uncertain. Trimming removed 4 bases from V and 3 bases from J, with 3 bases in between. This CDR3 is built from 12 residues. The germline gives CDR1 SNHLY, CDR2 FYNNEI.

The rearrangement uses TRBV9 and TRBJ1-2; D uncertain. The CDR3 consists of 15 residues. V was clipped by 0 bases and J by 7 bases, with 16 bases between them. The germline V gene encodes CDR1 SGDLS and CDR2 YYNGEE. Here the CDR3 DNA reads TGTGCCAGCAGCGTAGGATCAGGCCTAGGTGGTGGCTACACCTTC. Its protein is CASSVGSGLGGGYTF.

This clone was seen a handful of times. The V call is TRBV9, the J call TRBJ1-6; weak D call: TRBD1 (6 bases). V dropped 3 bases and J dropped 7 bases, with 14 bases sitting between them. This CDR3 is built from 15 residues. Germline-derived CDR1 and CDR2 are SGDLS and YYNGEE. The DNA for the CDR3 is TGTGCCAGCAGCGAACGATCACAGGGAAATTCACCCCTCCACTTT. Translation gives CASSERSQGNSPLHF.

This clone was recorded only once. CDR3 DNA: TGTGCCAGCAGCCTTATACAGGGACTAGGGGGCAATGAGCAGTTCTTC. Translated, it gives CASSLIQGLGGNEQFF. This sequence joins TRBV11-2 and TRBJ2-1; 8 bases fit TRBD2. The CDR3 runs to 16 residues. Looked up from germline, CDR1 is SGHAT and CDR2 is FQNNGV. Trimming took 5 bases from V and 6 from J; bases not matched to a gene: 12. The complete variable domain, with remaining parts taken from reference TRBV11-2 and TRBJ2-1, reads EAGVAQSPRYKIIEKRQSVAFWCNPISGHATLYWYQQILGQGPKLLIQFQNNGVVDDSQLPKDRFSAERLKGVDSTLKIQPAKLEDSAVYLCASSLIQGLGGNEQFFGPGTRLTVL.

The chain is built from TRBV28 and TRBJ1-2; D not resolved. Germline assignment: CDR1 MDHEN and CDR2 SYDVKM. The germline V and J ends were trimmed by 3 bases and 2 bases, with 13 bases remaining between them. The CDR3 totals 15 residues. The CDR3 region is CASSFPRTGNYGYTF. CDR3 bases: TGTGCCAGCAGTTTTCCCCGGACGGGGAACTATGGCTACACCTTC.

The chain uses TRBV2 and TRBJ2-3, with TRBD2 matching over 8 bases. Germline CDR1 reads SNHLY; CDR2 reads FYNNEI. This CDR3 region has 15 residues. V was clipped by 5 bases and J by 7 bases; unmatched bases: 11. CDR3: CASSLERGRVNTQYF. The DNA of the CDR3 is TGTGCCAGCAGTCTGGAGCGGGGGCGGGTAAATACGCAGTATTTT.

The chain combines TRBV2 with TRBJ2-5; D perhaps matches TRBD1 (6 bases). This CDR3 comprises 15 residues. CDR1 SNHLY and CDR2 FYNNEI come from the germline V gene. Trimming removed 3 bases at V and 2 bases at J, with 13 bases between. Written as DNA, the CDR3 is TGTGCCAGCAGTGAGAAGGGACATACACAAGAGACCCAGTACTTC. Amino acid sequence: CASSEKGHTQETQYF.

The V gene is TRBV28, the J gene TRBJ1-5; 9 bases fit TRBD1. Germline V CDR1 and CDR2: MDHEN, SYDVKM. After removal of 7 bases from V and 1 base from J, the junction contained 11 bases not matched to a gene. CDR3 size: 17 residues. CDR3 nucleotide sequence: TGTGCCAGCACCCGAGCCGGGACAGGGAAAAGCAATCAGCCCCAGCATTTT. Translated, it gives CASTRAGTGKSNQPQHF.

This sequence joins TRBV7-3 and TRBJ2-7; no firm D call. The CDR3 covers 12 residues. V was pared by 5 bases and J by 5 bases, with 10 bases between. Germline CDR1 SGHTA, CDR2 FQGTGA. CDR3 sequence: CASSPPEDEQYF. Here the CDR3 DNA reads TGTGCCAGCAGCCCACCTGAGGACGAGCAGTACTTC.